The clone carrying this T cell receptor beta chain has a count of ten or more. Its specificity is unknown. Each CDR3 protein gets one entry after TCRdb re-called the 5' RACE reads with MiXCR. The table has about 250,000 distinct CDR3 sequences, 8% to 9% seen once; the top ten hold about 5%. The data are from a study of CD8 T cells in ankylosing spondylitis. Findings and caveats of the study: A TCR beta motif of about 8 highly homologous variants seemed to mark ankylosing spondylitis blood.

This CDR3 is built from 14 residues. V dropped 3 bases and J dropped 3 bases, with 11 bases sitting between them. The V gene's germline CDR1 is SGHDN and CDR2 FVKESK. The V and J genes are TRBV14 and TRBJ1-2, with D perhaps matching TRBD1 (6 bases). The sequencing sample was made of blood, either unsorted or a sorted T cell fraction (not recorded which). This receptor was taken from a female donor with ankylosing spondylitis or in good health (not recorded which). This CDR3 is CASSHSQGYYGYTF. The CDR3 bases are TGTGCCAGCAGCCACAGCCAGGGGTACTATGGCTACACCTTC.